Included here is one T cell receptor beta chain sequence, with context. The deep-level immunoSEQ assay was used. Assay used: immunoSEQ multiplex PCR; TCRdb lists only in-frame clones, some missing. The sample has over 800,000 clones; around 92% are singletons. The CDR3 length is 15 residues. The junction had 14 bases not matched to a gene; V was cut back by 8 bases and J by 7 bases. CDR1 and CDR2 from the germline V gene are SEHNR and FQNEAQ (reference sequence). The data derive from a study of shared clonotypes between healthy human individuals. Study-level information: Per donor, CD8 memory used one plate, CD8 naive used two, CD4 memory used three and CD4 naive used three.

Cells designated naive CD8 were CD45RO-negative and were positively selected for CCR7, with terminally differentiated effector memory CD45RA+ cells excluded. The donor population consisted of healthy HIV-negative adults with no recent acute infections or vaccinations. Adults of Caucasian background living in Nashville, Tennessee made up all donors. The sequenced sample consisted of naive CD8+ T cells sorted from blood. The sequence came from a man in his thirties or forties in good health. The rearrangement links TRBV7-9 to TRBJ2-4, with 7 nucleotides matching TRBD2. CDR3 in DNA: TGTGCCAGCGCCGGTCTTCCAGCGGGGATGAACATTCAGTACTTC. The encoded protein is CASAGLPAGMNIQYF. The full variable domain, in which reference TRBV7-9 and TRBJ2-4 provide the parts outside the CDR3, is DTGVSQNPRHKITKRGQNVTFRCDPISEHNRLYWYRQTLGQGPEFLTYFQNEAQLEKSRLLSDRFSAERPKGSFSTLEIQRTEQGDSAMYLCASAGLPAGMNIQYFGAGTRLSVL.